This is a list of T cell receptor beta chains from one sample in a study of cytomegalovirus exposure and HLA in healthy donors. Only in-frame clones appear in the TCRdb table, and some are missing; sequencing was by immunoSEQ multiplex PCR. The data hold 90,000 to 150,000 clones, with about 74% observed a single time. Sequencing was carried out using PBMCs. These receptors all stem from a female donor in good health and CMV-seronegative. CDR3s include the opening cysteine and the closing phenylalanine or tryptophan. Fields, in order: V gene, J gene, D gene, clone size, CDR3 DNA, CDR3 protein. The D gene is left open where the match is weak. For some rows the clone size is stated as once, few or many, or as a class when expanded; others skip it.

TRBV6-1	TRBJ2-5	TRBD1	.	TGTGCCAGCAGTCGGGACAGGCGGGGAGAGACCCAGTACTTC	CASSRDRRGETQYF
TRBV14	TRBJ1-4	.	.	TGTGCCAGCAGCCAGATAGAGCCTCGTAATGAAAAACTGTTTTTT	CASSQIEPRNEKLFF
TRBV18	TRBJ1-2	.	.	TGTGCCAGCTCACCATCAACGGAGGGGACTGGCTACACCTTC	CASSPSTEGTGYTF
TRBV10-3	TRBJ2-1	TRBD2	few	TGTGCCATCAGTGGAGGGGCTAGCGGGGGGTTTAATGAGCAGTTCTTC	CAISGGASGGFNEQFF
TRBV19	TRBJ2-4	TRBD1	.	TGTGCCAGTAGTATACCCCCCCCCGGGACAGAGAAAAACATTCAGTACTTC	CASSIPPPGTEKNIQYF
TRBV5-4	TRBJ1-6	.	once	TGTGCCAGCAGCTTGTCGGGGTTTTATAATTCACCCCTCCACTTT	CASSLSGFYNSPLHF
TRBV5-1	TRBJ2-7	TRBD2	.	TGCGCCAGCAGCTTGGGGCTAGCGGGAGGTAACGAGCAGTACTTC	CASSLGLAGGNEQYF
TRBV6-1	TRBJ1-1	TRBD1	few	TGTGCCAGCGGGACAGGGATGAACACTGAAGCTTTCTTT	CASGTGMNTEAFF
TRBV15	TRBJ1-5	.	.	TGTGCCACCAGCAGAGACCAGGGGAATTATAAGGGTCAGCCCCAGCATTTT	CATSRDQGNYKGQPQHF
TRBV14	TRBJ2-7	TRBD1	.	TGTGCCAGCAGCCCAGGGCGGGGACAGGGAGTCAGCGAGCAGTACTTC	CASSPGRGQGVSEQYF
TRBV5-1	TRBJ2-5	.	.	TGCGCCAGCAGCTTGAGGACAAATCAAGAGACCCAGTACTTC	CASSLRTNQETQYF
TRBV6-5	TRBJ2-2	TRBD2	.	TGTGCCAGCAGTCTCGGGGGGGCTTCCACCGGGGAGCTGTTTTTT	CASSLGGASTGELFF
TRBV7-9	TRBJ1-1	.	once	TGTGCCAGCAGGGACACTGGGACTGAAGCTTTCTTT	CASRDTGTEAFF
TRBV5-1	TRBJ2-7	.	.	TGCGCCAGCAGCCCCCGATTAGGGGGAGACTACGAGCAGTACTTC	CASSPRLGGDYEQYF
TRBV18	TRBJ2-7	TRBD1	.	TGTGCCAGCTCGGGACAGGGACCCTATTACGAGCAGTACTTC	CASSGQGPYYEQYF
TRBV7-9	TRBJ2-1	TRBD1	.	TGTGCCAGCAGCTTAGAGGGACAGGGGGTTTGGGATGAGCAGTTCTTC	CASSLEGQGVWDEQFF
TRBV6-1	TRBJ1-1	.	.	TGTGCCAGCAGTGACGCCAGGGGTACTGAAGCTTTCTTT	CASSDARGTEAFF
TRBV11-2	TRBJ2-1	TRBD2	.	TGTGCCAGCAGCCCCGGGGCCCTAGCGGGAGGTGAGCAGTTCTTC	CASSPGALAGGEQFF
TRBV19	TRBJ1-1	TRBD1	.	TGTGCCAGTAGTAAGGGACAGGAGTACGGTGAAGCTTTCTTT	CASSKGQEYGEAFF
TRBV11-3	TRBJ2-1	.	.	TGTGCCAGCAGCTTAGGTGTCGGGATCGGGTCCTACAATGAGCAGTTCTTC	CASSLGVGIGSYNEQFF
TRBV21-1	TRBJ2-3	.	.	TGTGCCAGCAGCAACAGGGGCACAGATACGCAGTATTTT	CASSNRGTDTQYF
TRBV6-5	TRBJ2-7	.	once	TGTGCCAGCAGTATCCAATCCGCGGCGACCTACGAGCAGTACTTC	CASSIQSAATYEQYF
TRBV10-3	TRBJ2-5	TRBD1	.	TGTGCCATCAGCGAAAGACAGGGGTCAGGGGAGACCCAGTACTTC	CAISERQGSGETQYF
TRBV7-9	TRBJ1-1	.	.	TGTTCCAGCAGCTCACTACAGGGAGTTTCAAAGGCTTTCTTT	CSSSSLQGVSKAFF
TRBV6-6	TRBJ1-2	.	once	TGTGCCAGCAGTTACTCACCGGGTATCGATGGCTACACCTTC	CASSYSPGIDGYTF
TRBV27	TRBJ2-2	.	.	TGTGCCAGCAGTCCGCGGCAGGGGACGGAGAACACCGGGGAGCTGTTTTTT	CASSPRQGTENTGELFF
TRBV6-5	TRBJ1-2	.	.	TGTGCCAGCAGCCCATCCCAGGCTAACTATGGCTACACCTTC	CASSPSQANYGYTF
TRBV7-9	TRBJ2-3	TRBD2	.	TGTGCCAGCGCGGTCGGGACTATCTCCACAGATACGCAGTATTTT	CASAVGTISTDTQYF
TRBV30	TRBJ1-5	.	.	TGTGCCTGGAGTTCGGACGGGGATCAGCCCCAGCATTTT	CAWSSDGDQPQHF
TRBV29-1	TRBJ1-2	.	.	TGCAGCGTTGAAGAACAGGGTAAGCGTGGCTACACCTTC	CSVEEQGKRGYTF
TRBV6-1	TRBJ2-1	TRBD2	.	TGTGCCAGCAGTGAACGCGGGGGTCACTACAATGAGCAGTTCTTC	CASSERGGHYNEQFF
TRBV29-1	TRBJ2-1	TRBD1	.	TGCAGCGGAGGGACAGGGGGTTCCGGGGGCAATGAGCAGTTCTTC	CSGGTGGSGGNEQFF
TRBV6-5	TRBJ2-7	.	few	TGTGCCAGCAGTTACTCGAGAGGGCCCCCGTACTACGAGCAGTACTTC	CASSYSRGPPYYEQYF
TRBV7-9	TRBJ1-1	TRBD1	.	TGTGCCAGCAGACCCGGACAGGGGGGAGCCTTGAACACTGAAGCTTTCTTT	CASRPGQGGALNTEAFF
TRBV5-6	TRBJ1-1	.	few	TGTGCCAGCAGCTTGGGGCGGGGGATGAACACTGAAGCTTTCTTT	CASSLGRGMNTEAFF
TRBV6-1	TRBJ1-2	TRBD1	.	TGTGCCAGCAGTGAAGGTCGAACCTCGGGACAGGCCTATGGCTACACCTTC	CASSEGRTSGQAYGYTF
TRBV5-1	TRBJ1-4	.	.	TGCGCCAGCAGCCAGAAACCACTCTCGGGTAATGAAAAACTGTTTTTT	CASSQKPLSGNEKLFF
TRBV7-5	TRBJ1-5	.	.	TGTGTCAGAAGCTTAGTACTGGGGAGAAATCAGCCCCAGCATTTT	CVRSLVLGRNQPQHF
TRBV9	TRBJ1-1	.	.	TGTGCCAGCAGCTATGGGGGGGCAGGGAACACTGAAGCTTTCTTT	CASSYGGAGNTEAFF
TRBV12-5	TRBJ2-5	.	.	TGTGCTAGTGGTTTAGCTGTCGGGGAGACCCAGTACTTC	CASGLAVGETQYF
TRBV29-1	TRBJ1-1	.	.	TGCAGCGTTGAAGAGAAGGGACTTGAAGCTTTCTTT	CSVEEKGLEAFF
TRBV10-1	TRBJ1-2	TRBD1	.	TGCGCCAGCAGTCAGGGGGCGAACGCTGGCTACACCTTC	CASSQGANAGYTF
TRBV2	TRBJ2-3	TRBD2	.	TGTGCCAGCAGTGAGCGAGCGGGGGGTGAAACAGATACGCAGTATTTT	CASSERAGGETDTQYF
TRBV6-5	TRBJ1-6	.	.	TGTGCCAGCAGTTACGCCCGGGGGGGTAGCAATTCACCCCTCCACTTT	CASSYARGGSNSPLHF
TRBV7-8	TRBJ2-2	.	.	TGTGCCAGCAGCTTGGGCAGAAACACCGGGGAGCTGTTTTTT	CASSLGRNTGELFF
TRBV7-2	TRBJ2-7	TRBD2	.	TGTGCCAGCAGCTTGAGGCTAGCGGGGGGGCGCGAGCAGTACTTC	CASSLRLAGGREQYF
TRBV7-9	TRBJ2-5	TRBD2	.	TGTGCCAGCAGCTTGTCTAGCGGGACTAGCCAAGAGACCCAGTACTTC	CASSLSSGTSQETQYF
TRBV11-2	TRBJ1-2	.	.	TGTGCCAGCAGCTGGGACTTCCTGGGGTATGGCTACACCTTC	CASSWDFLGYGYTF
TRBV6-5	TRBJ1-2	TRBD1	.	TGTGCCAGCAGTTACCGGGACAGGGCTAACTATGGCTACACCTTC	CASSYRDRANYGYTF
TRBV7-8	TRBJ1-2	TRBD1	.	TGTGCCAGCAGCACCCAGTCGACAGGGGGCTATGGCTACACCTTC	CASSTQSTGGYGYTF
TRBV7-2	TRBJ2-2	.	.	TGTGCCAGCAGGAACGGGAACACCGGGGAGCTGTTTTTT	CASRNGNTGELFF
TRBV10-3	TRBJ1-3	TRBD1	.	TGTGCCATCAGTGAGTCGGGACAGGGGGCAGCTTCTGGAAACACCATATATTTT	CAISESGQGAASGNTIYF
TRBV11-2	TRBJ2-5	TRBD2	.	TGTGCCAGCAGCAGACTAGCGGGGGGGCCGGGGTCAGAGACCCAGTACTTC	CASSRLAGGPGSETQYF